These T cell receptor beta chains were read from a single sample in a study of control samples from healthy donors and cancer patients. Sequencing was performed with immunoSEQ multiplex PCR; in TCRdb, only in-frame clones are kept and a portion is missing. The sample includes 150,000 or so clones, about 93% seen only once; the top ten take 2.5% to 3%. The sample comprised blood. These receptors originate from a man between 40 and 49 years old in good health. Both conserved end residues are part of each CDR3. A D gene is named only where the DNA matches it firmly. The size field is filled for only some rows; it gives once, few, many or a size class.

CDR3nt: TGTGCCAGTAGCCCCTCCCGGGACAGGGGTAACGAGCAGTACTTC
CDR3aa: CASSPSRDRGNEQYF
j_gene: TRBJ2-7
d_gene: TRBD1
abundance: NA
v_gene: TRBV19

CDR3nt: TGCGCCAGCTCGTTGTTCGCAGGCGGCACTGAAGCTTTCTTT
CDR3aa: CASSLFAGGTEAFF
j_gene: TRBJ1-1
d_gene: NA
abundance: NA
v_gene: TRBV5-1

CDR3nt: TGTGCCAGCAGCTTACGGACAGGGGAGTTCGGTGGCTACACCTTC
CDR3aa: CASSLRTGEFGGYTF
j_gene: TRBJ1-2
d_gene: TRBD1
abundance: once
v_gene: TRBV7-2

CDR3nt: TGTGCCAGCAGGAATACAGCTTACTCTGGAAACACCATATATTTT
CDR3aa: CASRNTAYSGNTIYF
j_gene: TRBJ1-3
d_gene: NA
abundance: once
v_gene: TRBV2

CDR3nt: TGTGCCAGCTCACCACTTGGTTCCAATTCACCCCTCCACTTT
CDR3aa: CASSPLGSNSPLHF
j_gene: TRBJ1-6
d_gene: NA
abundance: NA
v_gene: TRBV18

CDR3nt: TGTGCCAGCAGCCTCAGGGTCGGGAACACTGAAGCTTTCTTT
CDR3aa: CASSLRVGNTEAFF
j_gene: TRBJ1-1
d_gene: NA
abundance: NA
v_gene: TRBV3-1/TRBV3-2

CDR3nt: TGTGCCAGCAGCACGAGGGGCTATGGCTACACCTTC
CDR3aa: CASSTRGYGYTF
j_gene: TRBJ1-2
d_gene: NA
abundance: NA
v_gene: TRBV11-2

CDR3nt: TGTGCCAGCAGCTTAAATACAGGGGCTTATGAAGCTTTCTTT
CDR3aa: CASSLNTGAYEAFF
j_gene: TRBJ1-1
d_gene: TRBD1
abundance: NA
v_gene: TRBV7-9

CDR3nt: TGTGCCAGCAGCCCGCGTCCTCTCGGGTCCTACAATGAGCAGTTCTTC
CDR3aa: CASSPRPLGSYNEQFF
j_gene: TRBJ2-1
d_gene: NA
abundance: once
v_gene: TRBV7-8

CDR3nt: TGTGCCAGGGGGCCCCTCTACGAGCAGTACTTC
CDR3aa: CARGPLYEQYF
j_gene: TRBJ2-7
d_gene: NA
abundance: NA
v_gene: TRBV21-1

CDR3nt: TGCAGCGTTGGTCTGGGGATCCACGAGCAGTACTTC
CDR3aa: CSVGLGIHEQYF
j_gene: TRBJ2-7
d_gene: NA
abundance: NA
v_gene: TRBV29-1

CDR3nt: TGTGCCAGCAGTTTCCAGGGGGGTTACGAGCAGTACTTC
CDR3aa: CASSFQGGYEQYF
j_gene: TRBJ2-7
d_gene: NA
abundance: NA
v_gene: TRBV12-3/TRBV12-4

CDR3nt: TGCGCCAGCAGCTTGGGGCAGGTATTTCTGAACACTGAAGCTTTCTTT
CDR3aa: CASSLGQVFLNTEAFF
j_gene: TRBJ1-1
d_gene: NA
abundance: NA
v_gene: TRBV5-1

CDR3nt: TGTGCCAGTAGTCCCGACCGAGACGGCGCAGATACGCAGTATTTT
CDR3aa: CASSPDRDGADTQYF
j_gene: TRBJ2-3
d_gene: NA
abundance: NA
v_gene: TRBV19

CDR3nt: TGCGCCAGCAGCTTGTTTGATTCACCCCTCCACTTT
CDR3aa: CASSLFDSPLHF
j_gene: TRBJ1-6
d_gene: NA
abundance: NA
v_gene: TRBV5-1

CDR3nt: TGCAGCGTTGGGGAGGGAGAGACCCAGTACTTC
CDR3aa: CSVGEGETQYF
j_gene: TRBJ2-5
d_gene: TRBD2
abundance: NA
v_gene: TRBV29-1

CDR3nt: TGTGCCAGCAGTTTTGTGGCGGGCACAGATACGCAGTATTTT
CDR3aa: CASSFVAGTDTQYF
j_gene: TRBJ2-3
d_gene: NA
abundance: medium-sized
v_gene: TRBV28

CDR3nt: TGTGCCAGCAGCTTTTCCCGGACCGGCACTGAAGCTTTCTTT
CDR3aa: CASSFSRTGTEAFF
j_gene: TRBJ1-1
d_gene: NA
abundance: NA
v_gene: TRBV7-9

CDR3nt: TGTGCCAGCAGCGTAGAGGGAGGGGGCCCTTTTGAAGCTTTCTTT
CDR3aa: CASSVEGGGPFEAFF
j_gene: TRBJ1-1
d_gene: TRBD1
abundance: NA
v_gene: TRBV9

CDR3nt: TGTGCCAGCAGTGCTTCGGGGGGTGAGCAGTTCTTC
CDR3aa: CASSASGGEQFF
j_gene: TRBJ2-1
d_gene: TRBD2
abundance: many
v_gene: TRBV2

CDR3nt: TGTGCCAGCAGCCAAGATGGGACCCCTAGCTCTGGGGCCAACGTCCTGACTTTC
CDR3aa: CASSQDGTPSSGANVLTF
j_gene: TRBJ2-6
d_gene: NA
abundance: NA
v_gene: TRBV3-1/TRBV3-2

CDR3nt: TGTGCCAGCAGCGCCACAGGGGCCCATAATTCACCCCTCCACTTT
CDR3aa: CASSATGAHNSPLHF
j_gene: TRBJ1-6
d_gene: TRBD1
abundance: NA
v_gene: TRBV7-2

CDR3nt: TGTGCCAGCAGCCTGCATGGGGGCTTGCGAGAGACCCAGTACTTC
CDR3aa: CASSLHGGLRETQYF
j_gene: TRBJ2-5
d_gene: NA
abundance: NA
v_gene: TRBV5-4

CDR3nt: TGCAGCGCCCGACGTAGCGGTGTCCAAGAGACCCAGTACTTC
CDR3aa: CSARRSGVQETQYF
j_gene: TRBJ2-5
d_gene: NA
abundance: NA
v_gene: TRBV29-1

CDR3nt: TGCAGCTCTCTCGGGGGGGACACCGGGGAGCTGTTTTTT
CDR3aa: CSSLGGDTGELFF
j_gene: TRBJ2-2
d_gene: TRBD2
abundance: NA
v_gene: TRBV29-1

CDR3nt: TGCGCCAGCAGCTTGGAAAGGGTCCTCTCTGGAAACACCATATATTTT
CDR3aa: CASSLERVLSGNTIYF
j_gene: TRBJ1-3
d_gene: NA
abundance: NA
v_gene: TRBV5-1

CDR3nt: TGTGCCAGTAGTATATCCGCTCAGCCCCAGCATTTT
CDR3aa: CASSISAQPQHF
j_gene: TRBJ1-5
d_gene: NA
abundance: NA
v_gene: TRBV19

CDR3nt: TGTGCCAGCAGTTTCAGGAGTGAAGCTTTCTTT
CDR3aa: CASSFRSEAFF
j_gene: TRBJ1-1
d_gene: NA
abundance: NA
v_gene: TRBV12-3/TRBV12-4

CDR3nt: TGTGCCACCAGCAGAGAGCAAGGGTGGGGGGGGACCCAGTACTTC
CDR3aa: CATSREQGWGGTQYF
j_gene: TRBJ2-5
d_gene: TRBD2
abundance: once
v_gene: TRBV15

CDR3nt: TGTGCCAGCAGAACCCGGACTAGCTCCTACGAGCAGTACTTC
CDR3aa: CASRTRTSSYEQYF
j_gene: TRBJ2-7
d_gene: TRBD2
abundance: NA
v_gene: TRBV2

CDR3nt: TGTGCCAGCACCCGGGAAGTGGGCGGCGAGCAGTACTTC
CDR3aa: CASTREVGGEQYF
j_gene: TRBJ2-7
d_gene: NA
abundance: few
v_gene: TRBV6-5

CDR3nt: TGTGCCAGCAGCCCAACCTACAGGGCCGGGGGGGGCAATGAGCAGTTCTTC
CDR3aa: CASSPTYRAGGGNEQFF
j_gene: TRBJ2-1
d_gene: TRBD2
abundance: NA
v_gene: TRBV14

CDR3nt: TGTGCCAGCAGTGAGGGGGGGGCTGGAAAAGAGACCCAGTACTTC
CDR3aa: CASSEGGAGKETQYF
j_gene: TRBJ2-5
d_gene: NA
abundance: NA
v_gene: TRBV2

CDR3nt: TGTGCCAGCAGCCCGAGAGCGGGCGGGACAGGGTTATCGCCCGAGCAGTACTTC
CDR3aa: CASSPRAGGTGLSPEQYF
j_gene: TRBJ2-7
d_gene: TRBD1
abundance: NA
v_gene: TRBV5-4

CDR3nt: TGCAGTGCTAGTAAACAGGGGGCTGCGTCCAGATCTTATGAGCAGTTCTTC
CDR3aa: CSASKQGAASRSYEQFF
j_gene: TRBJ2-1
d_gene: TRBD1
abundance: NA
v_gene: TRBV20-1

CDR3nt: TGTGCCAGCAGCTTGATACCGGGGGTAGGGGAAAAACTGTTTTTT
CDR3aa: CASSLIPGVGEKLFF
j_gene: TRBJ1-4
d_gene: NA
abundance: NA
v_gene: TRBV5-5

CDR3nt: TGTGCCAGCAGCCAAGGGGTCCAGCCCCAGCATTTT
CDR3aa: CASSQGVQPQHF
j_gene: TRBJ1-5
d_gene: NA
abundance: NA
v_gene: TRBV3-1/TRBV3-2

CDR3nt: TGCAGCGTTTTATACGAGACCCAGTACTTC
CDR3aa: CSVLYETQYF
j_gene: TRBJ2-5
d_gene: NA
abundance: NA
v_gene: TRBV29-1

CDR3nt: TGTGCCAGCAGGTTAAAGACAGGGGTCAATCAGCCCCAGCATTTT
CDR3aa: CASRLKTGVNQPQHF
j_gene: TRBJ1-5
d_gene: TRBD1
abundance: NA
v_gene: TRBV6-5

CDR3nt: TGTGCCAGCAGCCTCTCCCTGGGGGCCAACGTCCTGACTTTC
CDR3aa: CASSLSLGANVLTF
j_gene: TRBJ2-6
d_gene: NA
abundance: once
v_gene: TRBV28

CDR3nt: TGTGCCAGTGGTGGGATTTGGCCCCAGCATTTT
CDR3aa: CASGGIWPQHF
j_gene: TRBJ1-5
d_gene: NA
abundance: NA
v_gene: TRBV6-5

CDR3nt: TGTGCCAGCAGCATAAATCGGCCGCGAGAGACCCAGTACTTC
CDR3aa: CASSINRPRETQYF
j_gene: TRBJ2-5
d_gene: NA
abundance: NA
v_gene: TRBV6-6

CDR3nt: TGTGCCAGTTCACCCTTAGCGGGGGGCCCCACAGATACGCAGTATTTT
CDR3aa: CASSPLAGGPTDTQYF
j_gene: TRBJ2-3
d_gene: TRBD2
abundance: NA
v_gene: TRBV6-4

CDR3nt: TGTGCCAGCAGTTCACACAGGGTCAAGATGAACACTGAAGCTTTCTTT
CDR3aa: CASSSHRVKMNTEAFF
j_gene: TRBJ1-1
d_gene: NA
abundance: NA
v_gene: TRBV6-5

CDR3nt: TGTGCCAGCAGTTCTCAGGGGGCAGCTAACTATGGCTACACCTTC
CDR3aa: CASSSQGAANYGYTF
j_gene: TRBJ1-2
d_gene: TRBD1
abundance: NA
v_gene: TRBV6-5

CDR3nt: TGTGCCAGCTCACCGGACGGACAGGTGAATTACATGAACACTGAAGCTTTCTTT
CDR3aa: CASSPDGQVNYMNTEAFF
j_gene: TRBJ1-1
d_gene: TRBD1
abundance: NA
v_gene: TRBV18

CDR3nt: TGTGCCAGCAGCTTGGCGGGCAGGGGGGGCTATGGCTACACCTTC
CDR3aa: CASSLAGRGGYGYTF
j_gene: TRBJ1-2
d_gene: TRBD1
abundance: NA
v_gene: TRBV5-4

CDR3nt: TGTGCCAGCAGCTTAGCAGGGCTGTCTAATGAAAAACTGTTTTTT
CDR3aa: CASSLAGLSNEKLFF
j_gene: TRBJ1-4
d_gene: NA
abundance: once
v_gene: TRBV5-5

CDR3nt: TGTGCCAGCAGCTTAATAGGTCAAGGACAGGGCGATGAAAAACTGTTTTTT
CDR3aa: CASSLIGQGQGDEKLFF
j_gene: TRBJ1-4
d_gene: TRBD1
abundance: NA
v_gene: TRBV7-9

CDR3nt: TGTGCCATCAGCCAAGCGACAGGGCATCCTGAAGCTTTCTTT
CDR3aa: CAISQATGHPEAFF
j_gene: TRBJ1-1
d_gene: TRBD1
abundance: NA
v_gene: TRBV10-3

CDR3nt: TGTGCCAGCTCACCGACGGGCGCGAACACCGGGGAGCTGTTTTTT
CDR3aa: CASSPTGANTGELFF
j_gene: TRBJ2-2
d_gene: NA
abundance: NA
v_gene: TRBV18